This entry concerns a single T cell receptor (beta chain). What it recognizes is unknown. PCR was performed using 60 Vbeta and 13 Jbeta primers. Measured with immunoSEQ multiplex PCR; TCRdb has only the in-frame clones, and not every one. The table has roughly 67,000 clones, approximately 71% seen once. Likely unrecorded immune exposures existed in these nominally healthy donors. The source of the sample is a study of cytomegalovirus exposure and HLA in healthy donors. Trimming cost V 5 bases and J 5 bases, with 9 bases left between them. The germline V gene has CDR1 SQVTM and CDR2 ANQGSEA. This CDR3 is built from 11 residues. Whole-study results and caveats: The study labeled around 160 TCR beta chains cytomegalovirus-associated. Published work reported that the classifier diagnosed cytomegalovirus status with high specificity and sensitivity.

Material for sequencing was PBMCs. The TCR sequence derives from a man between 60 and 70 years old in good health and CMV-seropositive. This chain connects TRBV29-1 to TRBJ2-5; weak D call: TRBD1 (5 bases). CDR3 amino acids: CSVRGYETQYF. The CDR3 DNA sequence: TGCAGCGTTAGGGGTTATGAGACCCAGTACTTC.